Detailed here is one T cell receptor beta chain. What it recognizes is unknown. This specimen belongs to a study of memory CD4+ T cells and cytomegalovirus serostatus. Study-level information: Of the healthy Belgian adults, 9 or 10 were CMV seropositive and 20 to 25 seronegative.

Study outcomes and limitations: The CMV-associated TCR signature appears largely within the CD4+ memory repertoire.

The sort gate was single viable CD3+CD4+CD8-CD45RO+ cells for memory CD4+ T cells. As processed by the authors: After removing out-of-frame reads, approximately 2.2 million distinct TCRbeta sequences remained. Clones were read by immunoSEQ multiplex PCR, and TCRdb kept only the in-frame ones, dropping some. Clonal size and the V and J genes are those of that table, whereas D and trimming came from the DNA. Of about 75,000 clones listed, roughly 78% were seen once; the top ten hold 2.5% to 3%. This CDR3 region has 13 residues. Trimming cost V 3 bases and J 3 bases, with 8 bases left between them. CDR1 LNHDA and CDR2 SQIVND come from the germline V gene (reference sequence).

This clonotype was obtained from an adult in good health and CMV-seropositive. The gene calls are TRBV19 and TRBJ2-5, with unresolved D. The sequenced sample consisted of memory CD4+ T cells from blood. CDR3 protein: CASSIFTEETQYF. The CDR3, as DNA: TGTGCCAGTAGTATCTTCACAGAAGAGACCCAGTACTTC.